Each of the 9 T cell receptor beta chains below was sequenced from the same sample in a study of blood T cells in healthy people across ages. A second 7 to 11 cycle PCR used barcoded and J-beta primers. TCRdb passed the 5' RACE reads through MiXCR, listing each CDR3 protein once. This sample has around 800,000 distinct CDR3 sequences; roughly 25% occur once, and the top ten carry around 3%. This same sample was also part of a study on T cells of mothers and their children.

The sequencing input was blood. Receptor source: a boy between 10 and 17 years old in good health.

This chain links TRBV9 with TRBJ2-3; D gene ambiguous. This CDR3 comprises 16 residues. The germline V and J ends were trimmed by 3 bases and 6 bases, with 20 bases remaining between them. From germline, CDR1 is SGDLS and CDR2 YYNGEE. The CDR3 DNA reads as TGTGCCAGCAGCGGACGACTGGACGAGTTCACGGATACGCAGTATTTT. Protein sequence: CASSGRLDEFTDTQYF. The variable domain in full, completed from reference TRBV9 and TRBJ2-3, reads DSGVTQTPKHLITATGQRVTLRCSPRSGDLSVYWYQQSLDQGLQFLIQYYNGEERAKGNILERFSAQQFPDLHSELNLSSLELGDSALYFCASSGRLDEFTDTQYFGPGTRLTVL.

The V and J genes are TRBV9 and TRBJ1-1; D is unresolved. From germline, CDR1 is SGDLS and CDR2 YYNGEE. The CDR3 is 13 residues long. Deletions cut 0 bases from V and 3 bases from J, with 6 bases between. For the CDR3, the DNA is TGTGCCAGCAGCGTAGACTGGGACACTGAAGCTTTCTTT. Residues: CASSVDWDTEAFF.

This clonotype has a handful of counts. The genes are TRBV20-1 and TRBJ2-4; D is undetermined. This CDR3 comprises 17 residues. The ends were cut back, 2 bases at V and 0 bases at J, with 17 bases in the middle. The germline gives CDR1 DFQATT, CDR2 SNEGSKA (reference sequence). The CDR3 spells CSARSRGVLIAKNIQYF. The CDR3 region has the DNA TGCAGTGCTAGAAGTAGAGGAGTACTCATAGCCAAAAACATTCAGTACTTC.

The genes are TRBV27 and TRBJ2-5; 8 positions match TRBD1. Germline V gene lookup returns CDR1 MNHEY and CDR2 SMNVEV (reference sequence). V was clipped by 6 bases and J by 0 bases; unmatched bases: 0. The CDR3 extends over 13 amino acids. For the CDR3, the DNA is TGTGCCAGCAGGACAGGGGACCAAGAGACCCAGTACTTC. It is translated as CASRTGDQETQYF.

This chain links TRBV7-8 with TRBJ2-3; 11 positions agree with TRBD2. Germline V gene sequence: CDR1 SGHVS, CDR2 FQNEAQ. This CDR3 spans 16 amino acids. After removal of 5 bases from V and 4 bases from J, the junction contained 8 bases not matched to a gene. In DNA form, the CDR3 reads TGTGCCAGCAGCCCTTTTAGCGGGGGGGCGGCAGATACGCAGTATTTT. Translated: CASSPFSGGAADTQYF.

The CDR3 DNA reads TGCGCCAGCAGCTTCTATGGGACAGGGGGTTCCGAGCAGTACTTC. Protein product: CASSFYGTGGSEQYF. The genes are TRBV5-1 and TRBJ2-7, with 11 bases aligning to TRBD1. The CDR3 sequence is 15 residues long. V shed 2 bases and J 6 bases; nucleotides not matched to a gene: 7. Germline CDR1 is SGHRS and CDR2 is YFSETQ.

This clonotype was picked up a small number of times. This chain links TRBV12-3 or TRBV12-4 with TRBJ1-2; D call uncertain. CDR3 length: 13 amino acids. V lost 2 bases to trimming and J lost 8 bases, with 12 bases between them. The CDR3 region is CASSLNDPLGYTF. The CDR3 DNA reads as TGTGCCAGCAGTTTAAATGACCCCTTGGGCTACACCTTC.

V is TRBV28 and J is TRBJ2-1; D remains unclear. CDR3 length: 14 amino acids. The germline CDR1 and CDR2 sequences are MDHEN and SYDVKM. Trimming pared 2 bases from V and 3 bases from J, leaving 8 bases between. The CDR3 loop reads CASSLNGLYNEQFF. The CDR3 DNA is TGTGCCAGCAGTTTAAATGGTCTCTACAATGAGCAGTTCTTC.

The gene calls are TRBV7-3 and TRBJ2-3; 8 positions match TRBD1. V was pared by 4 bases and J by 2 bases, with 2 bases of the junction left unmatched. The CDR3 contains 14 residues. Germline assignment: CDR1 SGHTA and CDR2 FQGTGA. CDR3 sequence reads: CASSWQGATDTQYF. In nucleotides, the CDR3 is TGTGCCAGCAGCTGGCAGGGGGCCACAGATACGCAGTATTTT.